What follows are 13 T cell receptor beta chains derived from one specimen sequenced in a study of CD8+ T cells in alopecia areata. Noted treatment: oral pan-JAK inhibitor, 5-10 mg twice daily. Following extraction, RNA underwent reverse transcription to cDNA, which served as the sequencing template. Sequenced by immunoSEQ multiplex PCR; TCRdb stores in-frame clones only, minus some. The data contain about 200,000 clones, roughly two fifths of them seen just once; the ten biggest clones take up 0.48%. Source: CD4+ T cells sorted from blood, taken at roughly week 30, from a patient treated with tofacitinib. Receptors originate from a human donor with alopecia areata.

The chain links TRBV15 to TRBJ2-1, with TRBD2 matching 7 bases. This CDR3 has 16 amino acids. V trimming: 3 bases; J trimming: 0 bases; junction bases outside the gene matches: 5. Germline V gives CDR1 LNHNV, CDR2 YYDKDF (reference sequence). CDR3 region: CATSSGTSDSYNEQFF. The CDR3 DNA sequence: TGTGCCACCAGCAGTGGAACTAGCGACTCCTACAATGAGCAGTTCTTC.

The V gene is TRBV6-1, the J gene TRBJ2-3; D not resolved. This CDR3 has 15 residues. Trimming took 3 bases from V and 0 from J, leaving 10 bases between them. Germline V gene sequence: CDR1 MNHNS, CDR2 SASEGT. CDR3 region: CASSDVALSTDTQYF. CDR3 bases: TGTGCCAGCAGTGATGTGGCCCTTAGCACAGATACGCAGTATTTT.

Ten or more counts support this clone. The V gene is TRBV6-5, the J gene TRBJ1-1; 8 nucleotides align to TRBD1. V lost 10 bases to trimming and J lost 11 bases; unmatched junction nucleotides: 12. Germline V gene sequence: CDR1 MNHEY, CDR2 SVGAGI. CDR3 length: 12 residues. CDR3 loop: CATRTADREAFF. In DNA form, the CDR3 reads TGTGCCACCCGGACTGCGGACAGGGAGGCTTTCTTT.

The genes are TRBV5-1 and TRBJ1-6, with D possibly matching TRBD1 (6 bases). The germline V gene has CDR1 SGHRS and CDR2 YFSETQ. The CDR3 is made up of 15 amino acids. Trimming shortened V by 5 bases and J by 6 bases, and 15 bases separated the two germline ends. The CDR3 DNA is TGCGCCAGCAGGCCTGGGGGCTCCGGTAATTCACCCCTCCACTTT. Translation: CASRPGGSGNSPLHF.

The V and J genes are TRBV7-9 and TRBJ1-1, with a tentative D call TRBD1 (6 bases). Looked up from germline, CDR1 is SEHNR and CDR2 is FQNEAQ (reference sequence). The CDR3 is 14 amino acids. Trimming removed 5 bases at V and 3 bases at J, with 13 bases between. The CDR3 DNA reads TGTGCCAGCAGCCCCGGGGGGGGGCACACTGAAGCTTTCTTT. This gives the protein CASSPGGGHTEAFF.

The CDR3 DNA follows: TGTGCCAGCAGCTTAGCGCGGCCCTTAATGGGCACAGATACGCAGTATTTT. It is translated as CASSLARPLMGTDTQYF. V is TRBV7-8 and J is TRBJ2-3; D call uncertain. The CDR3 loop spans 17 amino acids. Trimming removed 0 bases at V and 1 base at J, with 14 bases between. The germline V gene has CDR1 SGHVS and CDR2 FQNEAQ.

This sequence joins TRBV9 and TRBJ2-7, with TRBD1 matching over 8 bases. The CDR3 is made up of 15 amino acids. The ends lost 4 bases at V and 0 bases at J; junction bases unmatched: 6. Germline lookup yields CDR1 SGDLS and CDR2 YYNGEE. CDR3 residues: CASSPTGTGSYEQYF. In DNA form, the CDR3 reads TGTGCCAGCAGCCCAACCGGGACAGGCTCCTACGAGCAGTACTTC.

The V call is TRBV6-5, the J call TRBJ1-4, with 9 bases matching TRBD1. The V segment lost 4 bases and the J segment 8 bases; nucleotides outside the gene matches: 8. The CDR3 extends over 15 amino acids. Germline CDR1 MNHEY, CDR2 SVGAGI. The CDR3, as DNA: TGTGCCAGCAGTTCGTCCGGGACAGGGCACGAAAAACTGTTTTTT. Translating gives CASSSSGTGHEKLFF.

This clone appeared a few times. The chain joins TRBV19 to TRBJ2-7; D is perhaps TRBD1 (7 bases). The CDR3 contains 14 residues. Germline CDR1 reads LNHDA; CDR2 reads SQIVND (reference sequence). V was pared by 7 bases and J by 5 bases, with 18 bases between. CDR3 sequence: CASTEQGRSDEQYF. As DNA, the CDR3 is TGTGCCAGTACCGAACAGGGGAGGAGCGACGAGCAGTACTTC. Looking up the rest from reference TRBV19 and TRBJ2-7 gives the full variable domain: DGGITQSPKYLFRKEGQNVTLSCEQNLNHDAMYWYRQDPGQGLRLIYYSQIVNDFQKGDIAEGYSVSREKKESFPLTVTSAQKNPTAFYLCASTEQGRSDEQYFGPGTRLTVT.

The CDR3 region has the DNA TGCGCCAGCAGCTTAGGAGGGGGAAGCCCGAGGTACGAGCAGTACTTC. Protein sequence: CASSLGGGSPRYEQYF. The chain couples TRBV5-1 to TRBJ2-7; D tentatively reads TRBD1 or TRBD2 (6 bases each). Trimming cost V 2 bases and J 4 bases, with 19 bases left between them. This CDR3 comprises 16 residues. Germline CDR1 and CDR2: SGHRS and YFSETQ.

This clone was found a few times. The chain couples TRBV29-1 to TRBJ2-7; 12 nucleotides line up with TRBD2. The J segment lost 7 bases and the V segment lost 4 bases, leaving 5 bases of the junction unmatched. CDR1 is SQVTM and CDR2 is ANQGSEA in the germline V gene. CDR3 length: 13 amino acids. The CDR3 loop reads CSVGLAGDGEQYF. The CDR3 DNA is TGCAGCGTTGGACTAGCGGGGGACGGGGAGCAGTACTTC.

The sample holds a few counts of this clone. The chain recombines TRBV18 with TRBJ2-5; the match to TRBD2 covers 7 bases. From germline, CDR1 is KGHSH and CDR2 LQKENI. The junction had 6 bases not matched to a gene; V was cut back by 0 bases and J by 2 bases. The CDR3 runs to 16 residues. In DNA, the CDR3 is TGTGCCAGCTCACCACCGAGTAGCGGGTCACAAGAGACCCAGTACTTC. Its translation is CASSPPSSGSQETQYF. Filled out from reference TRBV18 and TRBJ2-5, the complete variable domain reads NAGVMQNPRHLVRRRGQEARLRCSPMKGHSHVYWYRQLPEEGLKFMVYLQKENIIDESGMPKERFSAEFPKEGPSILRIQQVVRGDSAAYFCASSPPSSGSQETQYFGPGTRLLVL.

V usage is TRBV6-5 and J usage is TRBJ1-2; the D is unclear. Germline V gene lookup returns CDR1 MNHEY and CDR2 SVGAGI. Trimming removed 0 bases at V and 5 bases at J, with 10 bases between. CDR3 length: 14 amino acids. CDR3 amino acids: CASSYSEGWYGYTF. The CDR3 DNA reads TGTGCCAGCAGTTACTCAGAAGGGTGGTATGGCTACACCTTC.